This entry lists 31 T cell receptor beta chains sequenced from one sample in a study of early T cells in non-severe SARS-CoV-2 infection. TCRdb re-called the 5' RACE reads with MiXCR, one entry per CDR3 protein. This table holds roughly 83,000 distinct CDR3 sequences, less than 15% found once. Sequenced material: whole blood, taken at baseline. These receptor sequences come from an adult who was a healthcare worker with PCR-confirmed SARS-CoV-2 infection or an uninfected control (not recorded which).

V and J are TRBV6-1 and TRBJ2-1; TRBD2 matches 10 bases. CDR1 and CDR2 from the germline V gene are MNHNS and SASEGT. The CDR3 consists of 16 residues. The trim removed 6 bases at V and 0 bases at J, leaving 5 bases unmatched. DNA of the CDR3: TGTGCCAGCAGGGTGGGACTAGCGTCCTCCTACAATGAGCAGTTCTTC. Translating it yields CASRVGLASSYNEQFF.

This clonotype was recorded at least ten times. The chain joins TRBV28 to TRBJ2-2; 8 bases align to TRBD1. Germline lookup yields CDR1 MDHEN and CDR2 SYDVKM. The junction had 9 bases not matched to a gene; V was cut back by 2 bases and J by 4 bases. This CDR3 has 17 residues. The CDR3 DNA is TGTGCCAGCAGTTTACAAACCCCGGACAGGGTCACCGGGGAGCTGTTTTTT. As protein: CASSLQTPDRVTGELFF.

At least ten counts were recorded for this clonotype. Germline and junction disagree at one end, which may indicate a read error. V and J are TRBV7-7 and TRBJ2-1; D not certain. The germline V gene encodes CDR1 SSHAT and CDR2 FNYEAQ (reference sequence). This CDR3 region has 15 residues. The CDR3 DNA follows: TGTGCTAGCAGCTTAAGTAGGGTGTCCTACAATGAGCAGTTCTTC. The encoded protein is CASSLSRVSYNEQFF.

Many counts were recorded for this clonotype. The chain carries TRBV7-2 and TRBJ2-1; 12 bases align to TRBD2. The ends lost 4 bases at V and 7 bases at J; junction bases unmatched: 8. This CDR3 comprises 16 residues. From germline, CDR1 is SGHTA and CDR2 FQGNSA. The CDR3 spells CASSWPGLAGRNEQFF. CDR3 bases: TGTGCCAGCAGCTGGCCGGGACTAGCGGGTCGAAATGAGCAGTTCTTC. The whole variable domain, remainder taken from reference TRBV7-2 and TRBJ2-1, is GAGVSQSPSNKVTEKGKDVELRCDPISGHTALYWYRQSLGQGLEFLIYFQGNSAPDKSGLPSDRFSAERTGGSVSTLTIQRTQQEDSAVYLCASSWPGLAGRNEQFFGPGTRLTVL.

V and J are TRBV5-1 and TRBJ2-1, with D perhaps TRBD2 (6 bases). V lost 3 bases to trimming and J lost 0 bases, with 10 bases between them. The germline V gene has CDR1 SGHRS and CDR2 YFSETQ. CDR3 size: 15 residues. DNA for the CDR3: TGCGCCAGCAGCTCGTCCGGGAGCTCCTACAATGAGCAGTTCTTC. This gives the protein CASSSSGSSYNEQFF.

This chain joins TRBV12-3 or TRBV12-4 and TRBJ2-5; D possibly corresponds to TRBD2 (6 bases). This CDR3 contains 15 residues. Trimming pared 6 bases from V and 2 bases from J, leaving 16 bases between. CDR3 amino acids: CASSPIGGVQETQYF. CDR3 in DNA: TGTGCCAGCAGCCCCATCGGAGGGGTACAAGAGACCCAGTACTTC.

The chain carries TRBV7-9 and TRBJ2-3, with unresolved D. Germline values: CDR1 SEHNR, CDR2 FQNEAQ (reference sequence). CDR3 length: 13 amino acids. Trimming took 6 bases from V and 2 from J, leaving 9 bases between them. CDR3 residues: CASSQVSTDTQYF. The CDR3, as DNA: TGTGCCAGCAGTCAAGTTTCCACAGATACGCAGTATTTT.

The chain carries TRBV7-9 and TRBJ2-2, with 10 bases that match TRBD1. Germline CDR1 and CDR2: SEHNR and FQNEAQ (reference sequence). Trimming took 5 bases from V and 6 from J; bases not matched to a gene: 0. This CDR3 region has 13 residues. This CDR3 reads CASSGQGAGELFF. The CDR3 coding sequence is TGTGCCAGCAGCGGACAGGGGGCCGGGGAGCTGTTTTTT.

This clonotype turned up a few times. The chain combines TRBV5-6 with TRBJ2-5, with 7 bases matching TRBD1. V lost 0 bases and J lost 4; bases outside the gene matches: 9. This CDR3 spans 16 amino acids. Per germline, CDR1 SGHDT and CDR2 YYEEEE. The CDR3 protein is CASSLGQGILLETQYF. CDR3 bases: TGTGCCAGCAGCTTGGGACAGGGAATCTTGTTAGAGACCCAGTACTTC.

This clonotype has a count of ten or more. V usage is TRBV10-3 and J usage is TRBJ2-7; D is possibly TRBD1 (6 bases). The CDR3 runs to 14 residues. V was shortened by 8 bases and J by 6 bases, with 20 bases between the two germline ends. CDR1 and CDR2 (germline): ENHRY, SYGVKD. The CDR3 sequence: CAISRDIGYGEQYF. In DNA, the CDR3 is TGTGCCATCTCTCGGGACATAGGGTACGGCGAGCAGTACTTC.

This clonotype was counted at least ten times. The V and J genes are TRBV20-1 and TRBJ2-3, with no clear D. CDR1 is DFQATT, CDR2 SNEGSKA, per germline (reference sequence). This CDR3 is 11 amino acids long. V lost 6 bases and J lost 0, with 4 bases in between. CDR3 residues: CSAFSTDTQYF. The CDR3 DNA is TGCAGTGCCTTTAGCACAGATACGCAGTATTTT.

The sample holds a few counts of this clonotype. This chain connects TRBV12-3 or TRBV12-4 to TRBJ1-3; D is unresolved. V shed 1 base and J shed 2 bases, with 6 bases lying between them. The CDR3 contains 14 residues. The CDR3 loop is CASSLGLTGNTIYF. CDR3 DNA sequence: TGTGCCAGCAGTTTAGGGCTGACTGGAAACACCATATATTTT.

This sequence joins TRBV10-3 and TRBJ2-1; TRBD2 matches at 9 bases. This CDR3 region has 16 residues. V lost 3 bases, J lost 8 bases, and 11 bases stayed unmatched. Per the germline V gene, CDR1 is ENHRY and CDR2 is SYGVKD. The CDR3 DNA reads as TGTGCCATCAGTGACGGCGGGAGGGCCCTCCTGGATGAGCAGTTCTTC. Translated: CAISDGGRALLDEQFF.

This clonotype was counted a few times. V usage is TRBV7-2 and J usage is TRBJ2-7; 8 nucleotides match TRBD1. This CDR3 has 14 residues. Trimming at V came to 5 bases and at J to 4 bases, leaving 7 bases not matched to a gene. Germline CDR1 SGHTA, CDR2 FQGNSA. The CDR3 loop is CASSEDRVRYEQYF. CDR3 coding DNA: TGTGCCAGCAGCGAGGACAGGGTGAGGTACGAGCAGTACTTC. The variable domain in full, completed from reference TRBV7-2 and TRBJ2-7, reads GAGVSQSPSNKVTEKGKDVELRCDPISGHTALYWYRQSLGQGLEFLIYFQGNSAPDKSGLPSDRFSAERTGGSVSTLTIQRTQQEDSAVYLCASSEDRVRYEQYFGPGTRLTVT.

J is TRBJ2-7 and V is TRBV28; the D gene is possibly TRBD1 (5 bases). Trimming left V 6 bases short and J 3 bases short, with 9 bases between. CDR3 length equals 12 residues. Germline V gives CDR1 MDHEN, CDR2 SYDVKM. The chain's CDR3 is CASRRGLYEQYF. In DNA form, the CDR3 reads TGTGCCAGCAGAAGGGGTCTCTACGAGCAGTACTTC. The whole variable domain, filled in from reference TRBV28 and TRBJ2-7, reads DVKVTQSSRYLVKRTGEKVFLECVQDMDHENMFWYRQDPGLGLRLIYFSYDVKMKEKGDIPEGYSVSREKKERFSLILESASTNQTSMYLCASRRGLYEQYFGPGTRLTVT.

A few counts support this clonotype. The rearrangement links TRBV2 to TRBJ2-5, with D uncertain. Germline V gene lookup returns CDR1 SNHLY and CDR2 FYNNEI. The ends were cut back, 6 bases at V and 4 bases at J, with 6 bases in the middle. The CDR3 runs 11 residues. CDR3 sequence: CASRVGETQYF. DNA of the CDR3: TGTGCCAGCAGGGTCGGAGAGACCCAGTACTTC.

This clonotype was seen repeatedly, ten times or more. This chain connects TRBV6-6 to TRBJ2-3; the D gene is possibly TRBD1 (5 bases). Germline CDR1 is MNHNY and CDR2 is SVGAGI (reference sequence). V lost 4 bases and J 1 base, leaving 9 bases between the germline ends. This CDR3 is built from 14 residues. The CDR3 DNA follows: TGTGCCAGCAGTTCTGGACAAGGCACAGATACGCAGTATTTT. This gives the protein CASSSGQGTDTQYF.

V gene TRBV18 combines with J gene TRBJ2-7, with D tentatively TRBD1 (6 bases). V gave up 3 bases and J gave up 2 bases, with 17 bases separating them. The CDR3 loop spans 16 amino acids. Germline assignment: CDR1 KGHSH and CDR2 LQKENI. The CDR3 protein is CASSPGPGQGAYEQYF. Here the CDR3 DNA reads TGTGCCAGCTCACCGGGACCGGGACAAGGAGCCTACGAGCAGTACTTC.

There are many counts of this clonotype. The rearrangement links TRBV4-2 to TRBJ1-1, with TRBD1 matching over 10 bases. The CDR3 has 17 amino acids. With V trimmed by 1 base and J by 1 base, 6 bases remained unmatched. Looked up from germline, CDR1 is LGHNA and CDR2 is YNFKEQ. As DNA, the CDR3 is TGTGCCAGCAGCCAAGCCCAGACAGGGGGCGCGAACACTGAAGCTTTCTTT. The encoded protein is CASSQAQTGGANTEAFF.

This clonotype was seen repeatedly, ten times or more. J is TRBJ2-2 and V is TRBV13, with 7 positions matching TRBD1. V was pared by 6 bases and J by 4 bases, with 17 bases of the junction left unmatched. From germline, CDR1 is PRHDT and CDR2 FYEKMQ (reference sequence). The CDR3 length is 18 residues. CDR3 amino acids: CASRYKVTGTETTGELFF. In DNA, the CDR3 is TGTGCCAGCAGATATAAGGTCACCGGGACAGAGACCACCGGGGAGCTGTTTTTT.

This sequence joins TRBV2 and TRBJ2-3, with D possibly matching TRBD2 (6 bases). The CDR3 totals 15 residues. The V gene's germline CDR1 is SNHLY and CDR2 FYNNEI. Trimming pared 1 base from V and 4 bases from J, leaving 12 bases between. The CDR3 bases are TGTGCCAGCAGTGAAGTAGAGGGCGGGGCAGATACGCAGTATTTT. Translated, it gives CASSEVEGGADTQYF.

The J gene is TRBJ2-7, the V gene TRBV5-6, with 9 bases aligning to TRBD2. CDR3 length: 13 amino acids. V was clipped by 4 bases and J by 5 bases; unmatched bases: 4. CDR1 SGHDT and CDR2 YYEEEE come from the germline V gene. CDR3 nucleotide sequence: TGTGCCAGCAGCACGCGGGGGGGCCACGAGCAGTACTTC. It yields the protein CASSTRGGHEQYF.

This clonotype was observed many times. The chain employs TRBV19 and TRBJ1-4; D gene uncertain. Germline V gives CDR1 LNHDA, CDR2 SQIVND (reference sequence). The V gene lost 10 bases and the J gene lost 3 bases, with 12 bases spanning the gap. The CDR3 totals 13 residues. CDR3: CATIGGANEKLFF. Written as DNA, the CDR3 is TGTGCCACCATAGGAGGCGCTAATGAAAAACTGTTTTTT.

This clonotype was found many times. The chain links TRBV7-2 to TRBJ1-4; 8 bases align to TRBD1. Germline trimming cut 2 bases from V and 4 bases from J; bases unmatched to any gene: 6. From germline, CDR1 is SGHTA and CDR2 FQGNSA. The CDR3 runs 16 residues. The CDR3: CASSLTDRGSNEKLFF. CDR3 nucleotides: TGTGCCAGCAGCTTAACCGACAGGGGAAGTAATGAAAAACTGTTTTTT.

This clonotype was detected a few times. This chain joins TRBV19 and TRBJ1-4, with D uncertain. The germline V gene encodes CDR1 LNHDA and CDR2 SQIVND (reference sequence). The length of the CDR3 is 14 residues. V lost 3 bases and J 3 bases, leaving 8 bases between the germline ends. The CDR3 protein is CASSMGGSNEKLFF. In DNA form, the CDR3 reads TGTGCCAGTAGTATGGGCGGATCTAATGAAAAACTGTTTTTT.

The chain carries TRBV20-1 and TRBJ2-5; possible D gene TRBD2, 6 bases. V was shortened by 6 bases and J by 7 bases, with 12 bases between the two germline ends. CDR1 is DFQATT, CDR2 SNEGSKA, per germline (reference sequence). This CDR3 region has 11 residues. This CDR3 is CSAGGLPTQYF. CDR3 in DNA: TGCAGTGCGGGGGGACTGCCGACCCAGTACTTC.

This chain joins TRBV10-1 and TRBJ2-2, with TRBD1 as a possible D gene (6 bases). The CDR3 is 15 amino acids. CDR1 and CDR2 (germline): WNHNN, SYGVQD (reference sequence). With 4 bases removed from V and 2 bases from J, the gap between germline ends came to 11 bases. CDR3 amino acids: CASSGGPSNTGELFF. Here the CDR3 DNA reads TGCGCCAGCAGTGGGGGGCCCAGTAACACCGGGGAGCTGTTTTTT.

At least ten counts were recorded for this clonotype. The rearrangement links TRBV11-3 to TRBJ2-3; 10 nucleotides match TRBD2. The V gene's germline CDR1 is SGHNT and CDR2 YENEEA. The CDR3 has 14 amino acids. V lost 7 bases, J lost 6 bases, and 7 bases stayed unmatched. CDR3 sequence (DNA): TGTGCCAGCAACCCGAGCGGGGGGGACGATACGCAGTATTTT. This gives the protein CASNPSGGDDTQYF.

This clonotype was observed many times. The chain carries TRBV3-1 and TRBJ2-5; D unresolved. CDR3 length: 13 amino acids. Germline V lookup: CDR1 LGHDT, CDR2 YNNKEL (reference sequence). With 7 bases removed from V and 0 bases from J, the gap between germline ends came to 9 bases. CDR3 sequence reads: CASTPQDQETQYF. The CDR3 DNA reads TGTGCCAGCACCCCGCAGGACCAAGAGACCCAGTACTTC.

The chain couples TRBV6-1 to TRBJ2-7, with D possibly matching TRBD2 (6 bases). CDR1 is MNHNS and CDR2 is SASEGT in the germline V gene. V was shortened by 7 bases and J by 2 bases, with 15 bases between the two germline ends. CDR3 length equals 14 residues. For the CDR3, the DNA is TGTGCCAGCACCCCCGGGGGTGAACCCTACGAGCAGTACTTC. Its translation is CASTPGGEPYEQYF.

This clonotype was seen at least ten times. The chain is built from TRBV7-2 and TRBJ1-1; weak D call: TRBD1 (5 bases). V dropped 3 bases and J dropped 4 bases, with 15 bases sitting between them. CDR3 length: 15 residues. Germline V gene sequence: CDR1 SGHTA, CDR2 FQGNSA. The CDR3 protein is CASSFQTVPSTEAFF. The CDR3 DNA reads TGTGCCAGCAGCTTTCAGACAGTTCCTAGCACTGAAGCTTTCTTT.